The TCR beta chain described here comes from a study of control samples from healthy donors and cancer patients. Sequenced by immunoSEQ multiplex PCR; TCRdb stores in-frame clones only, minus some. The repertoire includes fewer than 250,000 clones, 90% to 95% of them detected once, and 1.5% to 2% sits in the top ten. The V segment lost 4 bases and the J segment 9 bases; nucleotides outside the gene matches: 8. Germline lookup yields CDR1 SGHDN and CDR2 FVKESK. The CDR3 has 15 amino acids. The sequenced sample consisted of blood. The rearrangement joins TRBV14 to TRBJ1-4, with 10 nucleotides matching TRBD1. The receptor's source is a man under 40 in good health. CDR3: CASSRPGQGLQKLFF. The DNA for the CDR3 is TGTGCCAGCAGCCGGCCGGGACAGGGGTTGCAAAAACTGTTTTTT.